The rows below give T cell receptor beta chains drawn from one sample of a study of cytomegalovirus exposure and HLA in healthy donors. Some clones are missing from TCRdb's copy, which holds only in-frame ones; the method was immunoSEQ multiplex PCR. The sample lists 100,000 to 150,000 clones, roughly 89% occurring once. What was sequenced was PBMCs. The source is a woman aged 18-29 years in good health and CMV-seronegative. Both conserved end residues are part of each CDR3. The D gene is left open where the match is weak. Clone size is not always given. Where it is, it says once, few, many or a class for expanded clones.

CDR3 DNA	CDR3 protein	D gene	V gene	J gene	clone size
TGCGCCAGCAGCCGGGACGGGGGCAATGAGCAGTTCTTC	CASSRDGGNEQFF	NA	TRBV5-1	TRBJ2-1	NA
TGTGCCAGCAGCGTAGGATTGAGTTACGAGCAGTACTTC	CASSVGLSYEQYF	NA	TRBV9	TRBJ2-7	NA
TGTGCCACCAGCAGAGACAGGGGGTTATCCTACGAGCAGTACTTC	CATSRDRGLSYEQYF	TRBD1	TRBV15	TRBJ2-7	NA
TGCGCCAGCGCTGGACGAACCATATCTCTAGCGGGGAACTACGAGCAGTACTTC	CASAGRTISLAGNYEQYF	TRBD2	TRBV5-1	TRBJ2-7	NA
TGTGCCAGCAGTTATCTAGTGAAAGGAGCCTACACTGAAGCTTTCTTT	CASSYLVKGAYTEAFF	NA	TRBV6-5	TRBJ1-1	NA
TGTGCCAGCACGAGGAGGGAAGGAACTAATGAAAAACTGTTTTTT	CASTRREGTNEKLFF	NA	TRBV7-9	TRBJ1-4	NA
TGTGCCAGCAGCTTAGGTGGCTCCCACACGCAGTATTTT	CASSLGGSHTQYF	NA	TRBV7-8	TRBJ2-3	NA
TGTGCCAGCAGCAAAGACAGGCCCCTACCCTACGAGCAGTACTTC	CASSKDRPLPYEQYF	NA	TRBV6-1	TRBJ2-7	NA
TGTGCCAGCAGCTTGGACAGGTTCAACACCGGGGAGCTGTTTTTT	CASSLDRFNTGELFF	NA	TRBV5-6	TRBJ2-2	NA
TGTGCCAGCAGTTACTCGGTAGGGGGTGGAAACACCATATATTTT	CASSYSVGGGNTIYF	NA	TRBV6-5	TRBJ1-3	few
TGTGCCACTGGTCGTGGAGGGGCAGTTAACTATGGCTACACCTTC	CATGRGGAVNYGYTF	NA	TRBV5-5	TRBJ1-2	NA
TGCAGCGTTCTTCAGGGTACTGCTGAAGCTTTCTTT	CSVLQGTAEAFF	NA	TRBV29-1	TRBJ1-1	NA
TGTGCCAGCAGTTTATGGGGTGAGGGGGCGGGCAATGAGCAGTTCTTC	CASSLWGEGAGNEQFF	TRBD1	TRBV27	TRBJ2-1	NA
TGCGCCAGCAGCTTCCAGGGGTCGCCTAACTATGGCTACACCTTC	CASSFQGSPNYGYTF	NA	TRBV5-1	TRBJ1-2	NA
TGTGCCAGCAGCCCTGGTAGGGGGATTGAAGCTTTCTTT	CASSPGRGIEAFF	NA	TRBV5-8	TRBJ1-1	NA